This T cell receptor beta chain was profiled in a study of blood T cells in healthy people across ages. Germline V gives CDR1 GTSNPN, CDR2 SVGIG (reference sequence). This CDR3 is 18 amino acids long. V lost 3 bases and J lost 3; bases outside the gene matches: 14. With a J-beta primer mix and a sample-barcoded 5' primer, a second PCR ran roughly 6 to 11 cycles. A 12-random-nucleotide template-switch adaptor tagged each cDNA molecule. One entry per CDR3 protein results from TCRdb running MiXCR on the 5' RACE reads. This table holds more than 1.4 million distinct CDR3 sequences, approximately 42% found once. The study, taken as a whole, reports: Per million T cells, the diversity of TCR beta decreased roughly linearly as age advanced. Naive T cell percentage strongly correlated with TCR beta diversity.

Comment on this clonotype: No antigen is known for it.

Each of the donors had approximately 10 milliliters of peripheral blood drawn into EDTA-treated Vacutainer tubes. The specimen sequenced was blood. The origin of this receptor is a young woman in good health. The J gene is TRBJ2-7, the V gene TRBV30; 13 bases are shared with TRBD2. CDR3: CAWRVSGLAGHHGYEQYF. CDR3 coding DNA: TGTGCCTGGAGGGTATCGGGACTAGCGGGACACCACGGCTACGAGCAGTACTTC.